These 27 T cell receptor beta chains were all obtained from the same sample, sequenced in a study of Graves' ophthalmopathy and Graves' hyperthyroidism. Using RNA transcripts, the TCR beta CDR3 regions were amplified. HTBI primers served in a first-round RT-PCR, which a second-round multiplex PCR followed. TCRdb re-called the multiplex PCR reads with MiXCR, one entry per CDR3 protein. This table has 300,000 to 500,000 distinct CDR3 sequences, 15% to 19% appearing once. The specimen sequenced was peripheral blood. The receptors here all came from a woman between 18 and 30 years old with stable Graves' hyperthyroidism.

The chain recombines TRBV6-1 with TRBJ2-7; D may correspond to TRBD1 or TRBD2 (5 bases each). V was clipped by 2 bases and J by 1 base, with 12 bases between them. This CDR3 spans 15 amino acids. From germline, CDR1 is MNHNS and CDR2 SASEGT. The CDR3 loop reads CASSEFGTDSYEQYF. DNA of the CDR3: TGTGCCAGCAGTGAATTCGGGACCGATTCCTACGAGCAGTACTTC.

This clonotype was observed many times. The chain has TRBV11-2 and TRBJ1-5; the D gene is possibly TRBD1 (6 bases). The germline CDR1 and CDR2 sequences are SGHAT and FQNNGV. There are 16 residues in the CDR3. Trimming removed 1 base at V and 4 bases at J, with 14 bases between. CDR3 in DNA: TGTGCCAGCAGCTTAGTCTCAGGGGCGCGAAATCAGCCCCAGCATTTT. Translated, it gives CASSLVSGARNQPQHF.

This clonotype was seen many times. The CDR3 sequence is CASTGTPKETQYF. The CDR3 DNA is TGTGCCAGCACTGGGACTCCTAAAGAGACCCAGTACTTC. The chain has TRBV2 and TRBJ2-5, with TRBD2 as a possible D gene (6 bases). The CDR3 extends over 13 amino acids. Trimming removed 7 bases at V and 3 bases at J, with 12 bases between. Germline loops: CDR1 SNHLY, CDR2 FYNNEI.

This clonotype was counted at least ten times. V and J are TRBV6-2 or TRBV6-3 and TRBJ2-2, with 9 bases matching TRBD2. J was trimmed by 4 bases and V by 2 bases; bases with no gene match: 2. The CDR3 has 15 residues. Looked up from germline, CDR1 is MNHEY and CDR2 is SVGEGT. The CDR3 protein is CASSYLAGPTGELFF. DNA of the CDR3: TGTGCCAGCAGTTACCTAGCGGGGCCCACCGGGGAGCTGTTTTTT.

This clonotype was found many times. The V and J genes are TRBV20-1 and TRBJ2-7, with 12 bases identical to TRBD2. J was trimmed by 1 base and V by 1 base; bases with no gene match: 5. CDR3 size: 16 residues. CDR1 DFQATT and CDR2 SNEGSKA come from the germline V gene (reference sequence). The CDR3 DNA follows: TGCAGTGCTAGAGCGTCTAGCGGGGGGGTATCCTACGAGCAGTACTTC. Amino acids: CSARASSGGVSYEQYF.

On this clonotype: A read error may be the cause here, since a much bigger clone is one base away. This rearrangement joins TRBV11-2 to TRBJ2-5; 9 bases fit TRBD1. This CDR3 has 14 amino acids. Per the germline V gene, CDR1 is SGHAT and CDR2 is FQNNGV. This chain's CDR3 is CASSLDRGVGTKYF. Here the CDR3 DNA reads TGTGCCAGCAGCCTGGACAGGGGAGTGGGGACCAAGTACTTC. The variable domain in full, with the rest retrieved from reference TRBV11-2 and TRBJ2-5, is EAGVAQSPRYKIIEKRQSVAFWCNPISGHATLYWYQQILGQGPKLLIQFQNNGVVDDSQLPKDRFSAERLKGVDSTLKIQPAKLEDSAVYLCASSLDRGVGTKYFGPGTRLLVL.

This clonotype has at least ten counts. CDR3 sequence (DNA): TGTGCCAGCGGGCAGGGTATGGGTGGCTACACCTTC. This encodes CASGQGMGGYTF. The V call is TRBV12-3 or TRBV12-4, the J call TRBJ1-2, with D maybe TRBD1 (5 bases). Trimming took off 8 bases at V and 7 bases at J, with 14 bases between the two ends. The CDR3 loop spans 12 amino acids.

The table lists this clonotype with many counts. The genes are TRBV5-1 and TRBJ1-2; TRBD1 matches at 7 bases. Germline CDR1 and CDR2: SGHRS and YFSETQ. V shed 3 bases, J shed 0 bases, and the junction held 2 bases outside the gene matches. The CDR3 covers 14 residues. CDR3 in DNA: TGCGCCAGCAGCTCCCAGGGGGCTAACTATGGCTACACCTTC. Amino acid sequence: CASSSQGANYGYTF.

In its sample, this clonotype was seen many times. This chain links TRBV7-6 with TRBJ2-7; 9 bases are a match to TRBD1. Germline V CDR1 and CDR2: SGHVS, FNYEAQ. The ends lost 3 bases at V and 5 bases at J; junction bases unmatched: 5. CDR3 length: 14 residues. The CDR3 coding sequence is TGTGCCAGCAGCTTCGGGACAGGGTATAACGAGCAGTACTTC. Residues: CASSFGTGYNEQYF.

This clonotype was counted a few times. This chain uses TRBV5-1 with TRBJ2-7, with 8 bases lining up with TRBD1. This CDR3 spans 14 amino acids. Trimming took 1 base from V and 5 from J; bases not matched to a gene: 5. Germline CDR1 and CDR2: SGHRS and YFSETQ. The CDR3: CASSLWQGAHEQYF. The CDR3 DNA sequence: TGCGCCAGCAGCTTGTGGCAGGGGGCCCACGAGCAGTACTTC.

This clonotype turned up a few times. The J gene is TRBJ2-7, the V gene TRBV19; 8 nucleotides align to TRBD1. V lost 3 bases and J lost 2; bases outside the gene matches: 12. The germline V gene encodes CDR1 LNHDA and CDR2 SQIVND (reference sequence). The CDR3 runs 17 residues. CDR3 residues: CASSMDLLGTGAYEQYF. For the CDR3, the DNA is TGTGCCAGTAGTATGGACCTCCTCGGGACAGGAGCCTACGAGCAGTACTTC.

This clonotype appeared many times. The chain links TRBV12-3 or TRBV12-4 to TRBJ1-5; D possibly corresponds to TRBD1 (5 bases). Trimming took off 2 bases at V and 7 bases at J, with 9 bases between the two ends. This CDR3 has 13 residues. CDR3 region: CASSLNGDQPQHF. CDR3 nucleotide sequence: TGTGCCAGCAGTTTAAACGGGGACCAGCCCCAGCATTTT.

This clonotype was counted at least ten times. The CDR3 is CASSDRGHNYGYTF. The CDR3 DNA sequence: TGTGCCAGTAGTGACAGGGGCCATAACTATGGCTACACCTTC. This chain connects TRBV19 to TRBJ1-2, with TRBD1 identical over 8 bases. Germline CDR1 reads LNHDA; CDR2 reads SQIVND (reference sequence). V lost 5 bases and J lost 1; bases outside the gene matches: 3. The CDR3 length is 14 residues.

Many counts were recorded for this clonotype. V is TRBV19 and J is TRBJ1-2; 11 positions match TRBD1. Per the germline V gene, CDR1 is LNHDA and CDR2 is SQIVND (reference sequence). The CDR3 length is 14 residues. Trimming took 4 bases from V and 7 from J; bases not matched to a gene: 5. The CDR3 coding sequence is TGTGCCAGTAGTACCTGGGACAGGGGGGGTGGCTACACCTTC. Its protein product is CASSTWDRGGGYTF.

The sample holds many counts of this clonotype. The chain has TRBV29-1 and TRBJ2-5, with 9 bases that match TRBD2. The CDR3 totals 15 residues. The junction had 6 bases not matched to a gene; V was cut back by 1 base and J by 3 bases. CDR1 and CDR2 from the germline V gene are SQVTM and ANQGSEA. The CDR3 sequence is CSVEVGLAGKETQYF. The CDR3 nucleotides read TGCAGCGTTGAAGTCGGGCTAGCGGGGAAAGAGACCCAGTACTTC.

Many counts were recorded for this clonotype. V usage is TRBV20-1 and J usage is TRBJ2-5; 10 bases fit TRBD2. V shed 2 bases and J 5 bases; nucleotides not matched to a gene: 8. The CDR3 has 15 residues. CDR1 and CDR2 (germline): DFQATT, SNEGSKA (reference sequence). CDR3 nucleotides: TGCAGTGCTAGAATAAAGCGGGGGGGCCGGGAGACCCAGTACTTC. Residues: CSARIKRGGRETQYF.

This clonotype was observed at least ten times. V usage is TRBV11-1 and J usage is TRBJ2-2; 12 bases are shared with TRBD2. Germline trimming cut 5 bases from V and 6 bases from J; bases unmatched to any gene: 16. Germline CDR1 and CDR2: SGHAT and FQDESV (reference sequence). The CDR3 sequence is 19 residues long. CDR3 protein: CASSPDRGKTSGRPGELFF. CDR3 in DNA: TGTGCCAGCAGCCCGGACAGGGGAAAGACTAGCGGGAGACCCGGGGAGCTGTTTTTT. The full variable domain, with the rest looked up from reference TRBV11-1 and TRBJ2-2, is EAEVAQSPRYKITEKSQAVAFWCDPISGHATLYWYRQILGQGPELLVQFQDESVVDDSQLPKDRFSAERLKGVDSTLKIQPAELGDSAMYLCASSPDRGKTSGRPGELFFGEGSRLTVL.

In its sample, this clonotype was seen many times. This chain links TRBV19 with TRBJ1-5, with TRBD1 matching over 8 bases. Germline CDR1 LNHDA, CDR2 SQIVND (reference sequence). The CDR3 loop spans 15 amino acids. The trim removed 5 bases at V and 3 bases at J, leaving 6 bases unmatched. CDR3 nucleotide sequence: TGTGCCAGTAGTCCCTCAGGGGGCCCCAATCAGCCCCAGCATTTT. Protein: CASSPSGGPNQPQHF.

This clonotype was recorded many times. This chain uses TRBV5-6 with TRBJ1-2; D perhaps matches TRBD1 (6 bases). Trimming pared 3 bases from V and 7 bases from J, leaving 13 bases between. CDR1 is SGHDT, CDR2 YYEEEE, per germline. The CDR3 runs 13 residues. The CDR3 DNA reads as TGTGCCAGCAGCTATGGGGGCTCGCGTGGCTACACCTTC. This gives the protein CASSYGGSRGYTF.

This clonotype was counted ten times or more. V is TRBV11-3 and J is TRBJ2-5; 10 nucleotides agree with TRBD2. J lost 5 bases, V lost 5 bases, and 8 bases had no gene match. This CDR3 contains 15 residues. Germline V gene data show CDR1 as SGHNT and CDR2 as YENEEA. In DNA form, the CDR3 reads TGTGCCAGCAGCACAGCGGGGGGGGCGTGGGAGACCCAGTACTTC. Amino acid sequence: CASSTAGGAWETQYF.

This clonotype was observed at least ten times. The gene calls are TRBV18 and TRBJ1-1; D is uncertain. Per the germline V gene, CDR1 is KGHSH and CDR2 is LQKENI. V lost 3 bases to trimming and J lost 5 bases, with 4 bases between them. CDR3 size: 11 residues. CDR3 residues: CASSPETEAFF. CDR3 DNA sequence: TGTGCCAGCTCACCTGAGACTGAAGCTTTCTTT.

This clonotype was detected ten times or more. The chain is built from TRBV7-2 and TRBJ2-5; tentatively, D is TRBD2 (6 bases). Germline V gene lookup returns CDR1 SGHTA and CDR2 FQGNSA. The length of the CDR3 is 14 residues. Trimming took off 1 base at V and 2 bases at J, with 8 bases between the two ends. In DNA, the CDR3 is TGTGCCAGCAGCTTAGAGCGGGCTCAAGAGACCCAGTACTTC. Amino acid sequence: CASSLERAQETQYF.

This clonotype was seen ten or more times. The chain couples TRBV11-2 to TRBJ2-4, with D tentatively TRBD2 (6 bases). Germline V lookup: CDR1 SGHAT, CDR2 FQNNGV. The CDR3 is 12 amino acids. Between the trimmed V and J ends, which lost 4 bases and 15 bases, there was a span of 16 bases. CDR3 DNA: TGTGCCAGCAGCTCCCGGGAGACCCTGAGGTACTTC. Amino acid sequence: CASSSRETLRYF.

As for this clonotype: It is likely a read error, because the conserved phenylalanine at the end of the CDR3 is missing. The gene calls are TRBV5-1 and TRBJ1-1, with D unresolved. From germline, CDR1 is SGHRS and CDR2 YFSETQ. The CDR3 loop spans 14 amino acids. The V end lost 1 base, the J end lost 2 bases, and 9 bases lay between the germline ends. CDR3 DNA: TGCGCCAGCAGCTTGTTACGGGGAAACACTGAAGCTTTCTTG. Protein: CASSLLRGNTEAFL.

This chain joins TRBV19 and TRBJ2-7, with D unresolved. There are 14 residues in the CDR3. From germline, CDR1 is LNHDA and CDR2 SQIVND (reference sequence). V dropped 5 bases and J dropped 5 bases, with 16 bases sitting between them. The CDR3 DNA is TGTGCCAGTAGTGCCCGGACCCAAAGAGACGAGCAGTACTTC. It translates to CASSARTQRDEQYF.

This clonotype appeared once. At one end the junction does not follow the germline gene, possibly because of a read error. The rearrangement links TRBV5-5 to TRBJ1-6; TRBD1 aligns across 10 bases. Per germline, CDR1 SGHKS and CDR2 YYEKEE (reference sequence). CDR3 size: 14 residues. The CDR3 DNA sequence: TGTGCCAGCGGGTGGGACAGGGGAAATTCACACCTCCACTTT. Translated: CASGWDRGNSHLHF.

On this clonotype: A single base separates this from a much larger clone, so it may be a read error. Since the CDR3 does not end with the conserved phenylalanine or tryptophan, this likely comes from a read error. The genes are TRBV7-2 and TRBJ1-1, with D tentatively TRBD1 (5 bases). Trimming took off 5 bases at V and 4 bases at J, with 11 bases between the two ends. The CDR3 totals 13 residues. The germline V gene encodes CDR1 SGHTA and CDR2 FQGNSA. This CDR3 reads CASSLPGVTEAFL. DNA for the CDR3: TGTGCCAGCAGCCTCCCGGGGGTCACTGAAGCTTTCTTG.